This is a list of T cell receptor beta chains from one sample in a study of naive and memory T cell subsets. TCRdb reanalysed the UMI-ligation and nested PCR reads using MiXCR and keeps one entry per CDR3 protein. The table lists about 4,700 distinct CDR3 sequences, 5.2% of them singletons. The sample was effector memory CD8+ T cells from blood. These receptors all stem from a human donor in good health. The CDR3 runs from the conserved cysteine through the conserved F or W. A D gene is named only where the DNA matches it firmly. Where a row states a size, it is once, few, many or the class of an expanded clone; other rows omit it.

d_call,clone_size,cdr3_length,v_call,j_call,cdr3_nt,cdr3_aa
NA,many,9,TRBV7-6,TRBJ1-3,TGTGCCAGCGGCTACACCATATATTTT,CASGYTIYF
NA,many,14,TRBV18,TRBJ2-1,TGTGCCAGCTCCCCCGGGACAACACCCAATGAGCAGTTCTTC,CASSPGTTPNEQFF
NA,many,12,TRBV29-1,TRBJ1-1,TGCAGCGCGGAAGGCGGGAACACTGAAGCTTTCTTT,CSAEGGNTEAFF
TRBD2,NA,17,TRBV7-9,TRBJ2-2,TGTGCCAGCAGCTCGGGACTAGCGGGAGTATTGACCGGGGAGCTGTTTTTT,CASSSGLAGVLTGELFF
TRBD1,many,15,TRBV19,TRBJ2-3,TGTGCCAGTACCGACCGGGACAGTAGCACAGATACGCAGTATTTT,CASTDRDSSTDTQYF
NA,few,14,TRBV27,TRBJ2-3,TGTGCCAGCAGTAGGCCGACTAGCACAGATACGCAGTATTTT,CASSRPTSTDTQYF
NA,medium-sized,16,TRBV6-9,TRBJ1-1,TGTGCCAGCCCGAGTTTACAGGGAGCCCGAGCTACTGAAGCTTTCTTT,CASPSLQGARATEAFF
NA,medium-sized,15,TRBV20-1,TRBJ2-7,TGCAGTGCTAGAGATGGGGGGACACGAGACTACGAGCAGTACTTC,CSARDGGTRDYEQYF
TRBD2,many,13,TRBV30,TRBJ2-7,TGTGCCTGGAGTTTCGCGGGAGGGTACGAGCAGTACTTC,CAWSFAGGYEQYF
NA,many,15,TRBV18,TRBJ2-1,TGTGCCAGCTCACCATCGGACTTAGGTTACAATGAGCAGTTCTTC,CASSPSDLGYNEQFF
TRBD2,many,14,TRBV27,TRBJ2-1,TGTGCCAGCAGTTATAGCGGGGACTACAATGAGCAGTTCTTC,CASSYSGDYNEQFF
TRBD1,NA,13,TRBV28,TRBJ2-7,TGTGCCATCGGACAGGGGGCGTTTGACGAGCAGTACTTC,CAIGQGAFDEQYF
TRBD1,many,14,TRBV7-8,TRBJ2-1,TGTGCCAGCGGGACAGGGGCCTACTACAATGAGCAGTTCTTC,CASGTGAYYNEQFF
TRBD2,NA,14,TRBV7-2,TRBJ2-5,TGTGCCAGCACTCTGACTAGCGGCCAAGAGACCCAGTACTTC,CASTLTSGQETQYF
NA,medium-sized,15,TRBV6-5,TRBJ1-2,TGTGCCAGCACTCCGTACCCCCGGGGTGACTATGGCTACACCTTC,CASTPYPRGDYGYTF
NA,many,15,TRBV6-5,TRBJ2-7,TGTGCCAGCAGTTACTCCGGACAGATTACCTACGAGCAGTACTTC,CASSYSGQITYEQYF
TRBD2,many,20,TRBV12-3/TRBV12-4,TRBJ2-7,TGTGCCAGCAGTGGGACGGCCGTGGAGAAGCGGGAGGGCCCCACCTACGAGCAGTACTTC,CASSGTAVEKREGPTYEQYF
NA,many,11,TRBV20-1,TRBJ2-7,TGCAGTGCTTTGGACAGCTACGAGCAGTACTTC,CSALDSYEQYF
NA,large,13,TRBV20-1,TRBJ2-7,TGCAGTGCTAGAGGATCCCGAGACTACGAGCAGTACTTC,CSARGSRDYEQYF
TRBD2,few,17,TRBV7-2,TRBJ2-5,TGTGCCAGCAGCTTAGTCTTCTCGGGGGGGGGCGTCGAGACCCAGTACTTC,CASSLVFSGGGVETQYF
NA,NA,14,TRBV7-6,TRBJ2-6,TGTGCCAGCAGCTTAGTAACTAGGGCCAACGTCCAGACTTTC,CASSLVTRANVQTF
NA,few,18,TRBV27,TRBJ2-3,TGTGCCAGCATTGGTGGGACGGGAAAGGGGATGAACACAGATACGCAGTATTTT,CASIGGTGKGMNTDTQYF
NA,many,16,TRBV27,TRBJ2-1,TGTGCCAGCAGTTTAAGTAGGCGGGGTCGCTACAATGAGCAGTTCTTC,CASSLSRRGRYNEQFF
NA,medium-sized,13,TRBV24-1,TRBJ2-1,TGTGCCACCAGTGGGTCCCCTAGGGAGGAGCAGTTCTTC,CATSGSPREEQFF
NA,NA,15,TRBV28,TRBJ2-1,TGTGCCAGCAGTACCCCGAGGATTCCGAGAGGTGAGCAGTTCTTC,CASSTPRIPRGEQFF
NA,many,13,TRBV11-3,TRBJ1-1,TGTGCCAGCAGCTCAAGGGGCCCCACTGAAGCTTTCTTT,CASSSRGPTEAFF
TRBD1,many,14,TRBV6-2/TRBV6-3,TRBJ1-5,TGTGCCAGCAGCGAAACAGGGGGAGTCCAGCCCCAGCATTTT,CASSETGGVQPQHF
NA,many,13,TRBV28,TRBJ2-4,TGTGCCAGCAGTTTATCCGGGGGCGACATTCAGTACTTC,CASSLSGGDIQYF
NA,large,15,TRBV7-8,TRBJ2-7,TGTGCCAGCAGCTCATATCAGGGTCCAGGCTACGAGCAGTACTTC,CASSSYQGPGYEQYF
NA,many,15,TRBV19,TRBJ2-3,TGTGCCAGTAGTCCCGACCTAGTCGGCGCAGATACGCAGTATTTT,CASSPDLVGADTQYF
NA,many,17,TRBV7-6,TRBJ2-5,TGTGCCAGCAGCTTAGCGGTTGGTGGGTCACGGGGAGAGACCCAGTACTTC,CASSLAVGGSRGETQYF
TRBD2,NA,15,TRBV6-4,TRBJ2-3,TGTGCCAGCAGTGACTCTAGCGGGAGGGCCGATACGCAGTATTTT,CASSDSSGRADTQYF
NA,many,15,TRBV5-5,TRBJ2-1,TGTGCCAGCAGCTTGTGGGAGGAAGTAAACAATGAGCAGTTCTTC,CASSLWEEVNNEQFF
TRBD1,NA,14,TRBV25-1,TRBJ2-3,TGTGCCAGCAGTGATCCCGGGACAGGTGAAACGCAGTATTTT,CASSDPGTGETQYF
NA,NA,14,TRBV19,TRBJ2-2,TGTGCCATGGGTCGGGGGCCTAACACCGGGGAGCTGTTTTTT,CAMGRGPNTGELFF
NA,many,14,TRBV9,TRBJ1-5,TGTGCCAGCAGCGTAGGACAGGTCCCGGGGCCCCAGCATTTT,CASSVGQVPGPQHF
NA,medium-sized,15,TRBV5-4,TRBJ2-5,TGTGCCAGCAGCTGGACTGACCCGACAGGAGAGACCCAGTACTTC,CASSWTDPTGETQYF
NA,few,15,TRBV6-1,TRBJ2-6,TGTGCCAGCAGTGAAGGGAGCTCTGGGGCCAACGTCCTGACTTTC,CASSEGSSGANVLTF
NA,many,17,TRBV5-4,TRBJ2-5,TGTGCCAGCAGCTTGTCGGCAGGGCCCGGATTGGGAGAGACCCAGTACTTC,CASSLSAGPGLGETQYF
TRBD2,many,14,TRBV6-2/TRBV6-3,TRBJ2-1,TGTGCCAGCACCCGTAGCGGGACCTACAATGAGCAGTTCTTC,CASTRSGTYNEQFF
NA,many,15,TRBV9,TRBJ1-3,TGTGCCAGCAGCGTAGAATTTAGCTCTGGAAACACCATATATTTT,CASSVEFSSGNTIYF
TRBD1,many,15,TRBV4-1,TRBJ2-7,TGCGCCAGCAGCCAAGCAGGGGGTCTGGCGGGCGAGCAGTACTTC,CASSQAGGLAGEQYF
NA,NA,15,TRBV7-6,TRBJ2-3,TGTGCCAGCGGACGGTCGGACTTATTCACAGATACGCAGTATTTT,CASGRSDLFTDTQYF
NA,NA,15,TRBV5-4,TRBJ2-2,TGTGCCAGCAGCTTGGGGTGGGGCTACACCGGGGAGCTGTTTTTT,CASSLGWGYTGELFF
NA,NA,16,TRBV6-5,TRBJ2-1,TGTGCCAGCAGTTACTCCACAGGGCAATTATACAATGAGCAGTTCTTC,CASSYSTGQLYNEQFF
TRBD2,medium-sized,13,TRBV20-1,TRBJ2-7,TGCAGGGTAGGACTAGCGGAGTCCTACGAGCAGTACTTC,CRVGLAESYEQYF
NA,large,15,TRBV6-4,TRBJ2-2,TGTGCCAGCAGTACCAAGCCAGGGGACACCGGGGAGCTGTTTTTT,CASSTKPGDTGELFF
NA,many,14,TRBV9,TRBJ2-7,TGTGCCAGCAGCCCGCAGATTCAGGCCTACGAGCAGTACTTC,CASSPQIQAYEQYF